This T cell receptor (beta chain) was sequenced in a study of cytomegalovirus exposure and HLA in healthy donors. General study findings and limits: Usually a TCR sequence was rare, but some public TCRs were found in many donors.

About this clone: Its antigen is not known.

The CDR3 extends over 15 amino acids. Germline trimming cut 6 bases from V and 2 bases from J; bases unmatched to any gene: 7. CDR1 is MNHEY and CDR2 is SMNVEV in the germline V gene (reference sequence). The PCR had 60 Vbeta and 13 Jbeta primers. As originally analysed: Later reanalysis found approximately 76 million unique TCR beta chains, 9 million to 12 million of them shared. Method: immunoSEQ multiplex PCR; TCRdb's copy keeps in-frame clones and lacks some. The V and J calls and the clone size are those of that table, but D and trimming were determined from the DNA. The sample shows about 110,000 clones, about 76% of them seen only once.

The chain carries TRBV27 and TRBJ1-1; 9 bases align to TRBD1. The sequencing input was PBMCs. The TCR sequence derives from a woman aged 30 to 39 in good health and CMV-seronegative. CDR3 loop: CASSSGTGLNTEAFF. Written as DNA, the CDR3 is TGTGCCAGCAGCTCCGGGACAGGGTTAAACACTGAAGCTTTCTTT.